This T cell receptor (beta chain) was observed in a study of T cell responses to AZD1222 COVID-19 vaccine. This CDR3 has 14 residues. The V gene end was trimmed by 2 bases and the J gene end by 2 bases; junction bases not matched to a gene: 2. Germline V gives CDR1 MNHNS, CDR2 SASEGT. The study's findings and limits: Only 5 or 6 people who got AZD1222 tested seropositive at baseline. Close to half of spike-specific TCRs reportedly recognize unmutated variant regions. It was only after the peak T cell response that any repertoires were sampled. Clonal diversity was possibly underestimated, and the donors were mostly white British, with more females.

Using immunoSEQ multiplex PCR, the repertoire was profiled, and TCRdb retains in-frame clones only, with some absent. The data hold about 130,000 clones, with 92% observed a single time. To note about this clone: The antigen remains unidentified.

The clonotype was recovered from an adult who received the AZD1222 COVID-19 vaccine. The V and J genes are TRBV6-1 and TRBJ1-1; TRBD1 matches 7 bases. The material sequenced was peripheral blood, taken 28 days after the second AZD1222 dose. The CDR3 is CASSEHRGNTEAFF. Here the CDR3 DNA reads TGTGCCAGCAGTGAACACAGGGGAAACACTGAAGCTTTCTTT.